The clone carrying this TCR beta chain showed up just once. Sorting based on CD45RO/CCR7/CD25/CD127/CD95/CD27 separated CD4+ naive, central memory, regulatory and stem cell-like memory cells. Since all of the isolated RNA was reverse transcribed, expressed TCRB transcripts were what got sequenced. Clones were sequenced by immunoSEQ multiplex PCR, and TCRdb holds only the in-frame ones, with some missing. The profile shows around 15,000 clones, 45% to 55% of them singletons. The record originates from a study of beta chain features in type 1 diabetes. Per the germline V gene, CDR1 is LNHDA and CDR2 is SQIVND (reference sequence). V lost 4 bases, J lost 7 bases, and 19 bases lay in between. The CDR3 totals 16 residues.

The chain carries TRBV19 and TRBJ1-4; a weak D match, TRBD1 (5 bases). The receptor's source is a woman between 18 and 29 years old in good health. The sample comprised stem cell memory CD4+ T cells from blood. The CDR3 nucleotides read TGTGCCAGTAGTACCAAACGCGGAGGGACGGGTGAAAAACTGTTTTTT. Translating gives CASSTKRGGTGEKLFF. Complete variable domain (other parts from reference TRBV19 and TRBJ1-4): DGGITQSPKYLFRKEGQNVTLSCEQNLNHDAMYWYRQDPGQGLRLIYYSQIVNDFQKGDIAEGYSVSREKKESFPLTVTSAQKNPTAFYLCASSTKRGGTGEKLFFGSGTQLSVL.